These 11 T cell receptor beta chains originate from one sample sequenced in a study of blood T cells in healthy people across ages. Primed by a sample-barcoded 5' primer and a J-beta primer mix, a second PCR proceeded for 7 to 11 cycles. From the 5' RACE reads, TCRdb called clonotypes with MiXCR, one entry per CDR3 protein. The table records around 870,000 distinct CDR3 sequences, under 30% of them present only once. What was sequenced was blood. The receptors were gathered from a woman aged 80 or over in good health.

The chain combines TRBV11-3 with TRBJ2-5; 12 nucleotides match TRBD2. V dropped 5 bases and J dropped 1; count of bases not matched to a gene: 11. CDR1 and CDR2 from the germline V gene are SGHNT and YENEEA. The CDR3 extends over 18 amino acids. The CDR3 spells CASSRGGLAGPLQETQYF. CDR3 in DNA: TGTGCCAGCAGCCGGGGAGGACTAGCGGGGCCACTCCAAGAGACCCAGTACTTC.

Of note for this clonotype: An end of the junction does not agree with germline; a read error may underlie this. The rearrangement links TRBV15 to TRBJ2-5, with D perhaps assigned TRBD1 or TRBD2 (5 bases each). The CDR3 spans 13 residues. Germline V gives CDR1 LNHNV, CDR2 YYDKDF (reference sequence). CDR3: CATSRDQGETQCF. The CDR3 nucleotides are TGTGCCACCAGCAGAGATCAGGGAGAGACCCAGTGCTTC.

The V call is TRBV28, the J call TRBJ2-3, with TRBD1 identical over 7 bases. The V gene end was trimmed by 6 bases and the J gene end by 10 bases; junction bases not matched to a gene: 7. CDR1 and CDR2 (germline): MDHEN, SYDVKM. The CDR3 has 12 residues. The DNA of the CDR3 is TGTGCCAGCAGGGCCCTTAGGGGGCCGCAGTATTTT. It yields the protein CASRALRGPQYF.

This clonotype has just a few counts. The chain is built from TRBV7-9 and TRBJ2-1; TRBD2 aligns across 15 bases. The CDR3 is 19 amino acids. V shed 5 bases, J shed 2 bases, and the junction held 10 bases outside the gene matches. Germline V gene data show CDR1 as SEHNR and CDR2 as FQNEAQ (reference sequence). The DNA of the CDR3 is TGTGCCAGCAGCCACCCGGGACTAGCGGGGGGCCTCGCCTACAATGAGCAGTTCTTC. Its translation is CASSHPGLAGGLAYNEQFF.

The chain carries TRBV4-3 and TRBJ2-5; possible D gene TRBD2, 6 bases. This CDR3 spans 16 amino acids. V dropped 1 base and J dropped 4 bases, with 16 bases sitting between them. Germline CDR1 is LGHNA and CDR2 is YSLEER. CDR3 bases: TGCGCCAGCAGCCAAGGCTGGGACTCCGGGGGAGAGACCCAGTACTTC. Protein product: CASSQGWDSGGETQYF.

This clonotype was seen a few times. The chain is built from TRBV6-2 or TRBV6-3 and TRBJ2-2; 9 bases map to TRBD1. The CDR3 has 16 amino acids. CDR1 MNHEY and CDR2 SVGEGT come from the germline V gene. V gave up 8 bases and J gave up 1 base; unmatched junction bases: 8. CDR3 in amino acids: CASGPPGQGNTGELFF. The CDR3 bases are TGTGCCAGCGGGCCGCCGGGACAGGGGAACACCGGGGAGCTGTTTTTT.

This sequence joins TRBV6-5 and TRBJ2-1; TRBD1 agrees at 10 bases. CDR1 and CDR2 from the germline V gene are MNHEY and SVGAGI. V trimming: 7 bases; J trimming: 4 bases; junction bases outside the gene matches: 7. This CDR3 comprises 15 residues. The CDR3, as DNA: TGTGCCAGCAAAAAAGACAGGGGGCCTTACAATGAGCAGTTCTTC. It encodes CASKKDRGPYNEQFF.

The table lists this clonotype with many counts. The chain uses TRBV20-1 and TRBJ1-2, with D hard to call. Trimming took off 2 bases at V and 2 bases at J, with 9 bases between the two ends. The CDR3 covers 13 residues. The germline CDR1 and CDR2 sequences are DFQATT and SNEGSKA (reference sequence). The CDR3 DNA is TGCAGTGCTAGATTCCGGCAGAACTATGGCTACACCTTC. Encoded protein: CSARFRQNYGYTF.

This chain joins TRBV20-1 and TRBJ1-5, with a possible D match to TRBD1 (6 bases). This CDR3 has 15 amino acids. The germline V and J ends were trimmed by 6 bases and 2 bases, with 17 bases remaining between them. Germline V lookup: CDR1 DFQATT, CDR2 SNEGSKA (reference sequence). In DNA, the CDR3 is TGCAGTGCACCATGGGGGGGCCTGGGCAATCAGCCCCAGCATTTT. Residues: CSAPWGGLGNQPQHF.

Notes on this clonotype: One base away lies a much larger clone, so this may be a sequencing read error. CDR3 protein: CSVPQGEAYGHTF. The CDR3, as DNA: TGCAGCGTTCCACAGGGGGAGGCCTATGGCCACACCTTC. This chain uses TRBV29-1 with TRBJ1-2; TRBD1 matches 8 bases. CDR1 and CDR2 from the germline V gene are SQVTM and ANQGSEA. The CDR3 contains 13 residues.

A few counts support this clonotype. A much more abundant neighbour one base away suggests this may be a read error. The chain's CDR3 is CASSQDGQRCDTQYF. The CDR3 DNA follows: TGCGCCAGCAGCCAGGATGGACAGAGGTGCGATACGCAGTATTTT. This chain uses TRBV4-3 with TRBJ2-3; D may be TRBD1 (6 bases). V dropped 3 bases and J dropped 6 bases, with 16 bases sitting between them. The CDR3 is 15 amino acids. Germline V gene sequence: CDR1 LGHNA, CDR2 YSLEER.